One and the same sample provided the 15 T cell receptor beta chains below, sequenced in a study of T cells after yellow fever vaccination. TCRdb re-derived calls from the 5' RACE reads in MiXCR, one entry per CDR3 protein. Counted here are some 600,000 distinct CDR3 sequences, 9% to 15% occurring once; the ten biggest clones make up about 15%. Material: PBMCs, obtained on the day of the yellow fever booster vaccination. These receptor sequences come from a man aged 30 to 45 who received the YFV17D yellow fever vaccine.

This clonotype was detected only a few times. V and J are TRBV29-1 and TRBJ2-3; no definite D call. Germline V gene sequence: CDR1 SQVTM, CDR2 ANQGSEA. The CDR3 is made up of 14 amino acids. Trimming removed 8 bases at V and 5 bases at J, with 20 bases between. CDR3 protein: CSHARPQSGDTQYF. The CDR3 nucleotides read TGCAGCCATGCGCGCCCACAGTCGGGAGATACGCAGTATTTT.

This clonotype has just a few counts. At one of its ends the junction is not consistent with the germline gene, which may arise from a read error. The gene calls are TRBV6-1 and TRBJ1-2, with D possibly matching TRBD1 (5 bases). Germline CDR1 and CDR2: MNHNS and SASEGT. The CDR3 spans 13 residues. The CDR3 DNA reads as TGTGCCAGCAGCGAAGACAGTAACTATGGCTACACCTTC. This translates into CASSEDSNYGYTF.

The CDR3 loop is CASSLSMERTSGIHEQYF. CDR3 DNA: TGTGCCAGCAGTTTATCGATGGAAAGGACTAGCGGGATTCACGAGCAGTACTTC. The J gene is TRBJ2-7, the V gene TRBV27; 12 bases align to TRBD2. Trimming at V came to 0 bases and at J to 5 bases, leaving 11 bases not matched to a gene. There are 18 residues in the CDR3. Germline CDR1 is MNHEY and CDR2 is SMNVEV (reference sequence).

The chain recombines TRBV20-1 with TRBJ2-1; no reliable D call. V was shortened by 6 bases and J by 0 bases, with 15 bases between the two germline ends. Germline loops: CDR1 DFQATT, CDR2 SNEGSKA (reference sequence). The CDR3 totals 15 residues. The DNA for the CDR3 is TGCAGTGCCCCAGGCCCCCCGAGCTCCTACAATGAGCAGTTCTTC. Its protein product is CSAPGPPSSYNEQFF.

The genes are TRBV7-2 and TRBJ2-5; either TRBD1 or TRBD2 may fit D (5 bases each). The CDR3 covers 11 residues. Germline V gives CDR1 SGHTA, CDR2 FQGNSA. The V end was cut by 5 bases, the J end by 9 bases, with 10 bases between. Here the CDR3 DNA reads TGTGCCAGCAGCATAGGGGAGTCCCAGTACTTC. It translates to CASSIGESQYF.

At least ten counts were recorded for this clonotype. This chain uses TRBV27 with TRBJ1-1; 9 nucleotides align to TRBD1. The CDR3 is 13 amino acids. CDR1 and CDR2 from the germline V gene are MNHEY and SMNVEV (reference sequence). V shed 7 bases, J shed 11 bases, and the junction held 11 bases outside the gene matches. The CDR3 loop is CASMGQGGGGAFF. The CDR3 bases are TGTGCCAGCATGGGACAGGGCGGCGGTGGGGCTTTCTTT.

The chain carries TRBV5-1 and TRBJ2-4; 7 bases map to TRBD1. This CDR3 contains 15 residues. J gave up 7 bases and V 4 bases, and 11 bases lay outside the gene matches. Looked up from germline, CDR1 is SGHRS and CDR2 is YFSETQ. The CDR3 sequence: CASSTWDSQENIQYF. DNA for the CDR3: TGCGCCAGCAGCACATGGGACAGCCAGGAGAACATTCAGTACTTC. Using reference TRBV5-1 and TRBJ2-4 for the parts outside the CDR3, the full variable domain is KAGVTQTPRYLIKTRGQQVTLSCSPISGHRSVSWYQQTPGQGLQFLFEYFSETQRNKGNFPGRFSGRQFSNSRSEMNVSTLELGDSALYLCASSTWDSQENIQYFGAGTRLSVL.

The sample holds a few counts of this clonotype. J is TRBJ1-2 and V is TRBV12-3 or TRBV12-4; a weak D match, TRBD1 (5 bases). This CDR3 region has 13 residues. Trimming removed 5 bases at V and 4 bases at J, with 11 bases between. In DNA form, the CDR3 reads TGTGCCAGCAGTAGAACAGGCCTCTATGGCTACACCTTC. It is translated as CASSRTGLYGYTF.

This clonotype showed up just a few times. The chain couples TRBV20-1 to TRBJ2-3; 14 nucleotides align to TRBD2. The CDR3 sequence is 15 residues long. Germline CDR1 and CDR2: DFQATT and SNEGSKA (reference sequence). Losses at the gene ends were 1 base for V and 6 bases for J; bases not matched to a gene: 3. DNA of the CDR3: TGCAGTGCTAGAGGCGGGACTAGCGGGAGCGATACGCAGTATTTT. This codes for CSARGGTSGSDTQYF.

The rearrangement joins TRBV19 to TRBJ2-4; 9 nucleotides line up with TRBD2. Trimming at V came to 8 bases and at J to 0 bases, leaving 5 bases not matched to a gene. This CDR3 is built from 15 residues. In germline, CDR1 is LNHDA, CDR2 SQIVND (reference sequence). The CDR3 reads CASLTSGLAKNIQYF. CDR3 in DNA: TGTGCCAGTTTGACTAGCGGACTAGCCAAAAACATTCAGTACTTC.

The gene calls are TRBV27 and TRBJ2-7; D is uncertain. The CDR3 is made up of 13 amino acids. The germline V and J ends were trimmed by 0 bases and 6 bases, with 9 bases remaining between them. Germline assignment: CDR1 MNHEY and CDR2 SMNVEV (reference sequence). CDR3 DNA: TGTGCCAGCAGTTTATCCTACTTACGCGAGCAGTACTTC. This encodes CASSLSYLREQYF.

This chain uses TRBV7-3 with TRBJ2-2; TRBD2 aligns across 11 bases. CDR3 length equals 16 residues. CDR1 and CDR2 (germline): SGHTA, FQGTGA. The V and J ends lost 2 bases and 6 bases, in that order; junction bases with no gene match: 5. The CDR3 DNA reads TGTGCCAGCAGCTTAGGGACTAGCGGAAGTGCCGGGGAGCTGTTTTTT. Translation: CASSLGTSGSAGELFF.

The chain is built from TRBV29-1 and TRBJ2-7; no clear D. Germline assignment: CDR1 SQVTM and CDR2 ANQGSEA. V dropped 3 bases and J dropped 3 bases, with 6 bases sitting between them. This CDR3 region has 11 residues. The CDR3 nucleotides read TGCAGCGTTGACAACGGCTACGAGCAGTACTTC. It codes for CSVDNGYEQYF.

The chain employs TRBV4-2 and TRBJ2-7, with 9 bases identical to TRBD2. Germline CDR1 is LGHNA and CDR2 is YNFKEQ. The V segment lost 6 bases and the J segment 5 bases; nucleotides outside the gene matches: 14. This CDR3 region has 16 residues. This chain's CDR3 is CASRPGEAGGLDEQYF. As DNA, the CDR3 is TGTGCCAGCAGACCAGGGGAGGCGGGAGGGCTCGACGAGCAGTACTTC.

This clonotype was counted only a few times. CDR3 DNA: TGTGCCAGCAGAGCCGACCCCTCCTACGAGCAGTACTTC. It yields the protein CASRADPSYEQYF. This chain connects TRBV6-5 to TRBJ2-7; no reliable D call. The CDR3 length is 13 residues. Trimming removed 6 bases from V and 0 bases from J, with 9 bases in between. CDR1 is MNHEY, CDR2 SVGAGI, per germline.